The rows below give T cell receptor beta chains drawn from one sample of a study of T cells in Graves' hyperthyroidism and ophthalmopathy. TCRdb used MiXCR to reprocess the multiplex PCR reads, holding one entry per CDR3 protein. Among hundreds of thousands of distinct CDR3 sequences, around 39% were seen once, and the ten largest hold approximately 10%. The sample was blood. These receptors all come from a young man with Graves' hyperthyroidism. Both conserved end residues are part of each CDR3. D genes are given only for firm matches. Not all rows give a size; the values are once, few, many and, for expanded clones, a class.

CDR3aa	CDR3nt	j_gene	v_gene	abundance	d_gene
CASSDTGTEAFF	TGTGCCAGCAGTGACACGGGTACTGAAGCTTTCTTT	TRBJ1-1	TRBV2	many	-
CASDGGNGYTF	TGTGCCAGCGATGGGGGGAATGGCTACACCTTC	TRBJ1-2	TRBV2	many	-
CPISESNGGVETQYF	TGTCCCATCAGTGAGTCGAATGGCGGGGTAGAGACCCAGTACTTC	TRBJ2-5	TRBV10-3	-	-
CASSSPGTSGRAAETQYF	TGTGCCAGCAGCTCCCCTGGGACTAGCGGGAGGGCCGCGGAGACCCAGTACTTC	TRBJ2-5	TRBV7-9	-	TRBD2
CASSWTVSNQPQHF	TGTGCCAGCAGTTGGACGGTTAGCAATCAGCCCCAGCATTTT	TRBJ1-5	TRBV12-3/TRBV12-4	many	-
CASQGWMNTEAFF	TGTGCCAGCCAAGGATGGATGAACACTGAAGCTTTCTTT	TRBJ1-1	TRBV2	many	-
CASSLFTGTDKETQYF	TGTGCCAGCAGTTTATTCACCGGGACAGACAAAGAGACCCAGTACTTC	TRBJ2-5	TRBV2	-	TRBD1
CASSLGGWAGELFF	TGTGCCAGCAGTCTTGGCGGGTGGGCCGGGGAGCTGTTTTTT	TRBJ2-2	TRBV7-9	-	-
CASSLNDNSPLHF	TGTGCCAGCAGTTTAAACGATAATTCACCCCTCCACTTT	TRBJ1-6	TRBV12-3/TRBV12-4	few	-
CSAPGGGETQYF	TGCAGTGCTCCGGGGGGCGGAGAGACCCAGTACTTC	TRBJ2-5	TRBV20-1	many	-
CASSQDEGLWGYTF	TGTGCCAGCAGCCAAGATGAAGGGCTATGGGGCTACACCTTC	TRBJ1-2	TRBV9	-	-
CASSIKLAGTGELFF	TGTGCCAGCAGTATCAAACTAGCGGGGACCGGGGAGCTGTTTTTT	TRBJ2-2	TRBV12-3/TRBV12-4	few	TRBD2
CATSDGYYEQYF	TGTGCCACCTCCGACGGATACTACGAGCAGTACTTC	TRBJ2-7	TRBV28	few	-
CASSFAGHTEAFF	TGCGCCAGCAGCTTCGCCGGCCACACTGAAGCTTTCTTT	TRBJ1-1	TRBV5-1	-	-
CASSLETGAQETQYF	TGTGCCAGCAGCTTAGAGACAGGGGCGCAAGAGACCCAGTACTTC	TRBJ2-5	TRBV7-2	few	TRBD1
CASLKSGQGNSPLHF	TGCGCCAGCCTTAAGAGCGGACAGGGTAATTCACCCCTCCACTTT	TRBJ1-6	TRBV10-2	-	TRBD1
CASSLVLSSYEQYF	TGTGCCAGCAGCTTAGTCTTGAGCTCCTACGAGCAGTACTTC	TRBJ2-7	TRBV7-8	-	-
CASSQLVVSASLQHF	TGCGCCAGCAGCCAGCTGGTGGTGTCTGCATCGCTCCAGCATTTT	TRBJ1-5	TRBV12-3/TRBV12-4	-	-
CASSGSEVTFF	TGTGCCAGCAGTGGATCGGAGGTGACTTTCTTT	TRBJ1-1	TRBV25-1	few	-
CASSQVETEAFF	TGCGCCAGCAGCCAAGTGGAGACTGAAGCTTTCTTT	TRBJ1-1	TRBV4-3	-	-
CASSESLTYEQYF	TGCGCCAGCAGTGAGAGTCTTACCTACGAGCAGTACTTC	TRBJ2-7	TRBV10-2	many	-
CSAWGQGGGYTF	TGCAGTGCCTGGGGACAGGGGGGCGGCTACACCTTC	TRBJ1-2	TRBV20-1	-	TRBD1
CASGLPVWCSDEQYF	TGTGCTAGTGGTCTGCCAGTTTGGTGTAGTGACGAGCAGTACTTC	TRBJ2-7	TRBV12-3/TRBV12-4	-	-
CATAGGQGNYGYTF	TGTGCCACCGCCGGGGGACAGGGTAACTATGGCTACACCTTC	TRBJ1-2	TRBV5-5	many	TRBD1
CASSQEDGGSYTF	TGCGCCAGCAGCCAAGAGGACGGAGGAAGCTACACCTTC	TRBJ1-2	TRBV4-1	few	-
CASSLLITQGGSPLHF	TGTGCCAGCAGCTTATTGATCACGCAGGGTGGTTCACCCCTCCACTTT	TRBJ1-6	TRBV7-2	many	-
CASSGTENTEAFF	TGCGCCAGCAGCGGGACGGAGAACACTGAAGCTTTCTTT	TRBJ1-1	TRBV5-1	many	-
CASNPEGTPDSSLVTQYF	TGTGCCAGCAACCCAGAGGGCACTCCGGACAGCAGTTTAGTGACCCAGTACTTC	TRBJ2-5	TRBV7-6	once	-
CSVGTGPSTDTQYF	TGCAGCGTAGGGACAGGACCTAGCACAGATACGCAGTATTTT	TRBJ2-3	TRBV29-1	-	TRBD1
CASRWDRGRGYTF	TGTGCCAGTAGATGGGACAGGGGGCGAGGCTACACCTTC	TRBJ1-2	TRBV19	many	TRBD1
CASSQAQGRGNTIYF	TGTGCCAGCAGCCAAGCACAGGGAAGAGGAAACACCATATATTTT	TRBJ1-3	TRBV14	few	-
CSARRLGQGGYTGELFF	TGCAGTGCTAGACGGCTTGGTCAGGGGGGTTACACCGGGGAGCTGTTTTTT	TRBJ2-2	TRBV20-1	-	-
CASAGTSGETQYF	TGTGCCAGCGCCGGGACTAGTGGCGAGACCCAGTACTTC	TRBJ2-5	TRBV11-1	-	TRBD2
CASRGTDGNTIYF	TGTGCCAGCAGGGGGACAGATGGAAACACCATATATTTT	TRBJ1-3	TRBV5-6	many	TRBD1
CASSKGLSETQYF	TGTGCCAGCAGTAAAGGACTATCGGAGACCCAGTACTTC	TRBJ2-5	TRBV2	many	-
CASSQGQGETQYF	TGCGCCAGCAGCCAAGGCCAGGGAGAGACCCAGTACTTC	TRBJ2-5	TRBV4-3	many	-
CASSPFDYTEAFF	TGTGCCAGCAGCCCTTTTGACTACACTGAAGCTTTCTTT	TRBJ1-1	TRBV11-2	-	-
CATSWDRANEKLFF	TGTGCCACCAGTTGGGACAGGGCGAATGAAAAACTGTTTTTT	TRBJ1-4	TRBV7-8	once	TRBD1
CASSVEGQGDNQPQHF	TGTGCCAGCAGCGTAGAGGGACAGGGAGACAATCAGCCCCAGCATTTT	TRBJ1-5	TRBV9	-	TRBD1
CASSLALGAGSYEQYF	TGTGCCAGCAGCTTAGCCCTGGGGGCGGGGTCCTACGAGCAGTACTTC	TRBJ2-7	TRBV7-6	-	-
CASSLGLQMGGELLF	TGTGCCAGCAGCCTCGGACTTCAGATGGGCGGGGAGCTGCTTTTT	TRBJ2-2	TRBV7-2	-	-
CSVRGTGVWYEQYF	TGCAGCGTTAGGGGGACAGGGGTTTGGTACGAGCAGTACTTC	TRBJ2-7	TRBV29-1	-	TRBD1
CASTDDTGELFF	TGTGCCAGCACCGACGACACCGGGGAGCTGTTTTTT	TRBJ2-2	TRBV7-9	many	-
CATGQGAVDTEAFF	TGTGCCACCGGACAGGGGGCGGTGGACACTGAAGCTTTCTTT	TRBJ1-1	TRBV19	-	TRBD1
CASRATGAGNQPQHF	TGTGCCAGCAGAGCGACAGGGGCGGGCAATCAGCCCCAGCATTTT	TRBJ1-5	TRBV6-5	many	TRBD1
CASSLSRQNSPLHF	TGTGCCAGCAGCTTATCGCGACAAAATTCACCCCTCCACTTT	TRBJ1-6	TRBV25-1	-	-
CASSFTQSTFYEQYF	TGTGCCAGCAGCTTTACACAGTCGACGTTCTACGAGCAGTACTTC	TRBJ2-7	TRBV7-9	-	-
CSVLPAGANTDTQYF	TGCAGTGTGTTGCCAGCGGGGGCCAACACAGATACGCAGTATTTT	TRBJ2-3	TRBV20-1	once	TRBD2
CASSIQGADTEAFF	TGTGCCAGTAGTATTCAGGGGGCCGACACTGAAGCTTTCTTT	TRBJ1-1	TRBV19	few	TRBD1
CSARDTGKETQYF	TGCAGTGCTAGAGACACGGGGAAAGAGACCCAGTACTTC	TRBJ2-5	TRBV20-1	-	-
CASSPGAGTVRSPLHF	TGTGCCAGCAGCCCTGGGGCAGGGACAGTACGGTCACCCCTCCACTTT	TRBJ1-6	TRBV7-9	-	TRBD1
CAHGRRETQYF	TGTGCCCACGGTAGGCGGGAGACCCAGTACTTC	TRBJ2-5	TRBV19	many	-
CASSFSTGLNSPLHF	TGTGCCAGCAGCTTTTCAACAGGGCTAAATTCACCCCTCCACTTT	TRBJ1-6	TRBV7-8	many	-
CASSVKGASYEQYF	TGTGCCAGCAGTGTGAAGGGGGCCTCCTACGAGCAGTACTTC	TRBJ2-7	TRBV6-5	many	TRBD1
CASSLGGQNTGELFF	TGCGCCAGCAGCTTGGGGGGACAGAACACCGGGGAGCTGTTTTTT	TRBJ2-2	TRBV5-1	-	-